These 9 T cell receptor beta chains share one sample of origin, sequenced in a study of T cells in localized non-small cell lung cancer. Clones were sequenced by immunoSEQ multiplex PCR, and TCRdb holds only the in-frame ones, with some missing. The profile shows some 33,000 clones, around 90% of them singletons. The sequencing used PBMCs, collected before any cancer treatment. All receptors derive from a man aged 40 to 70 with stage II lung adenocarcinoma.

The chain carries TRBV5-6 and TRBJ1-5, with D unclear. Germline assignment: CDR1 SGHDT and CDR2 YYEEEE. The V and J ends lost 1 base and 4 bases respectively, with 9 bases between them. The length of the CDR3 is 14 residues. In DNA form, the CDR3 reads TGTGCCAGCAGCTTGTCGGCAGATAATCAGCCCCAGCATTTT. Encoded protein: CASSLSADNQPQHF. Filled out from reference TRBV5-6 and TRBJ1-5, the complete variable domain reads DAGVTQSPTHLIKTRGQQVTLRCSPKSGHDTVSWYQQALGQGPQFIFQYYEEEERQRGNFPDRFSGHQFPNYSSELNVNALLLGDSALYLCASSLSADNQPQHFGDGTRLSIL.

The V and J genes are TRBV2 and TRBJ2-5, with TRBD1 matching over 9 bases. Germline CDR1 and CDR2: SNHLY and FYNNEI. Losses at the gene ends were 6 bases for V and 5 bases for J; bases not matched to a gene: 10. The CDR3 length is 15 residues. As DNA, the CDR3 is TGTGCCAGCAGGAACAACAGGGGGCGGCAGGAGACCCAGTACTTC. Protein product: CASRNNRGRQETQYF.

The sample holds one count of this clone. This chain links TRBV27 with TRBJ2-4, with D perhaps being TRBD1 or TRBD2 (5 bases each). The CDR3 runs to 16 residues. Germline V gives CDR1 MNHEY, CDR2 SMNVEV (reference sequence). V shed 5 bases and J shed 1 base, with 15 bases lying between them. CDR3 sequence (DNA): TGTGCCAGCAGTCCCCCAGAGGGGCTGGCCAAAAACATTCAGTACTTC. This codes for CASSPPEGLAKNIQYF.

The chain combines TRBV28 with TRBJ2-5, with TRBD1 identical over 11 bases. There are 15 residues in the CDR3. The J segment lost 4 bases and the V segment lost 6 bases, leaving 7 bases of the junction unmatched. CDR1 is MDHEN and CDR2 is SYDVKM in the germline V gene. The CDR3 sequence: CASSTGTGGLETQYF. The CDR3 DNA sequence: TGTGCCAGCAGCACCGGGACAGGGGGGTTAGAGACCCAGTACTTC.

The V gene is TRBV20-1, the J gene TRBJ1-2; D unresolved. This CDR3 spans 9 amino acids. Germline lookup yields CDR1 DFQATT and CDR2 SNEGSKA (reference sequence). V was clipped by 8 bases and J by 6 bases, with 7 bases between them. The CDR3 loop reads CSPADGYTF. The CDR3 DNA is TGCAGTCCCGCGGATGGCTACACCTTC.

The CDR3 here is CASSQDNAGLAGGRYEQYF. The CDR3 coding sequence is TGTGCCAGCAGCCAAGATAACGCGGGACTAGCGGGAGGACGCTACGAGCAGTACTTC. The gene calls are TRBV4-2 and TRBJ2-7; 15 bases fit TRBD2. The germline CDR1 and CDR2 sequences are LGHNA and YNFKEQ. Germline trimming cut 0 bases from V and 3 bases from J; bases unmatched to any gene: 9. This CDR3 contains 19 residues.

The V and J genes are TRBV30 and TRBJ1-2; 11 nucleotides match TRBD1. CDR3 length: 14 residues. Germline CDR1 is GTSNPN and CDR2 is SVGIG (reference sequence). V lost 2 bases, J lost 6 bases, and 5 bases stayed unmatched. CDR3 nucleotide sequence: TGTGCCTGGAGTAGATGGACAGGGGGCGATGGCTACACCTTC. Its translation is CAWSRWTGGDGYTF.

A single count supports this clone. The chain combines TRBV6-4 with TRBJ2-2; no reliable D call. V lost 4 bases, J lost 7 bases, and 10 bases lay in between. This CDR3 is 13 amino acids long. Germline V lookup: CDR1 MRHNA, CDR2 SNTAGT. The CDR3: CASSADIRGELFF. In DNA form, the CDR3 reads TGTGCCAGCAGTGCCGACATACGCGGGGAGCTGTTTTTT.

The chain couples TRBV5-1 to TRBJ2-7; 10 nucleotides match TRBD1. This CDR3 is 15 amino acids long. Germline CDR1 reads SGHRS; CDR2 reads YFSETQ. The trim removed 0 bases at V and 0 bases at J, leaving 0 bases unmatched. CDR3 nucleotide sequence: TGCGCCAGCAGCTTGGGACAGGGGGCCTCCTACGAGCAGTACTTC. The encoded protein is CASSLGQGASYEQYF.